The subject of this entry is one T cell receptor beta chain. Through a sample-barcoded 5' primer and a J-beta primer mix, a second PCR was run for about 6 to 12 cycles. TCRdb itself ran the 5' RACE reads through MiXCR, one entry per CDR3 protein. The sample has hundreds of thousands of distinct CDR3 sequences; about 43% are singletons. V was trimmed by 1 base and J by 3 bases, leaving 10 bases between them. This CDR3 is built from 14 residues. CDR1 and CDR2 from the germline V gene are MGHRA and YSYEKL. This record belongs to a study of blood T cells in healthy people across ages. This rearrangement joins TRBV4-1 to TRBJ2-7; D gene uncertain. The sequenced sample consisted of blood. The receptor was derived from a man at least 80 years old in good health. Here the CDR3 reads CASSQASTSYEQYF. The CDR3 coding sequence is TGCGCCAGCAGCCAAGCATCCACCAGCTACGAGCAGTACTTC.